This is a list of T cell receptor beta chains from one sample in a study of brain T cells in children with intractable seizures. Assay: immunoSEQ multiplex PCR; the TCRdb copy retains only in-frame clones and omits some. The sample lists about 64,000 clones, around 95% occurring once. Material: peripheral blood, obtained at surgery. These receptors all stem from a boy younger than two with focal cortical dysplasia and intractable seizures. CDR3s include the opening cysteine and the closing phenylalanine or tryptophan. D genes are given only for firm matches. The size entry is marked missing in some rows and otherwise reads once, few, many or a size class.

CDR3 DNA: TGTGCCAGCAGACCAACAGCTGGAAACACCATATATTTT; CDR3 protein: CASRPTAGNTIYF; D gene: NA; V gene: TRBV5-6; J gene: TRBJ1-3; clone size: NA
CDR3 DNA: TGTGCCAGCAGTGAAGGGTTTGGCTACACCTTC; CDR3 protein: CASSEGFGYTF; D gene: NA; V gene: TRBV2; J gene: TRBJ1-2; clone size: NA
CDR3 DNA: TGTGCCAGCAGCCCGACAGGGGGCTACGAGCAGTACTTC; CDR3 protein: CASSPTGGYEQYF; D gene: TRBD1; V gene: TRBV5-6; J gene: TRBJ2-7; clone size: NA
CDR3 DNA: TGTGCCAGCAGTGAACCGGGGCAGTCTAATGAAAAACTGTTTTTT; CDR3 protein: CASSEPGQSNEKLFF; D gene: NA; V gene: TRBV6-1; J gene: TRBJ1-4; clone size: NA
CDR3 DNA: TGTGCCAGCAGTTTCGGTCGGGGACTAGACAAAAACATTCAGTACTTC; CDR3 protein: CASSFGRGLDKNIQYF; D gene: TRBD2; V gene: TRBV28; J gene: TRBJ2-4; clone size: once
CDR3 DNA: TGTGCCAGCAGCCAAGTAGGCAGGTCCAACTATGGCTACACCTTC; CDR3 protein: CASSQVGRSNYGYTF; D gene: NA; V gene: TRBV3-1/TRBV3-2; J gene: TRBJ1-2; clone size: NA
CDR3 DNA: TGTGCCAGCAGCCGAGGTAACCCCTACGATACGCAGTATTTT; CDR3 protein: CASSRGNPYDTQYF; D gene: NA; V gene: TRBV7-8; J gene: TRBJ2-3; clone size: NA
CDR3 DNA: TGTGCCAGCAGCGTAGCGGGACTCTCCACAGATACGCAGTATTTT; CDR3 protein: CASSVAGLSTDTQYF; D gene: NA; V gene: TRBV9; J gene: TRBJ2-3; clone size: once
CDR3 DNA: TGTGCCAGCAGCGATAGGGGTCAGCCCCAGCATTTT; CDR3 protein: CASSDRGQPQHF; D gene: NA; V gene: TRBV28; J gene: TRBJ1-5; clone size: NA
CDR3 DNA: TGTGCCAGCAGCCCGGACGGGCTCGGGGAGCTGTTTTTT; CDR3 protein: CASSPDGLGELFF; D gene: NA; V gene: TRBV5-4; J gene: TRBJ2-2; clone size: NA
CDR3 DNA: TGTGCCAGCAGCGCCGGAGGGCGGTATACAGATACGCAGTATTTT; CDR3 protein: CASSAGGRYTDTQYF; D gene: NA; V gene: TRBV7-3; J gene: TRBJ2-3; clone size: NA
CDR3 DNA: TGTGCCATCAGTCCCGGGACAGGGACGAGCTCCTACGAGCAGTACTTC; CDR3 protein: CAISPGTGTSSYEQYF; D gene: TRBD1; V gene: TRBV10-3; J gene: TRBJ2-7; clone size: NA
CDR3 DNA: TGTGCCACCAGTGATTCTGACAGCACAGATACGCAGTATTTT; CDR3 protein: CATSDSDSTDTQYF; D gene: NA; V gene: TRBV24-1; J gene: TRBJ2-3; clone size: NA
CDR3 DNA: TGTGCCAGCAGCTTCTACCCGGGACAGGGGGCAACCAAAAACATTCAGTACTTC; CDR3 protein: CASSFYPGQGATKNIQYF; D gene: TRBD1; V gene: TRBV5-8; J gene: TRBJ2-4; clone size: NA
CDR3 DNA: TGTGCCAGTAGTATTGGCTATGACCGGGACAGATGGGAGAACTATGGCTACACCTTC; CDR3 protein: CASSIGYDRDRWENYGYTF; D gene: TRBD1; V gene: TRBV19; J gene: TRBJ1-2; clone size: NA
CDR3 DNA: TGTGCCAGCAGCTCCGTCCCGAACACCGGGGAGCTGTTTTTT; CDR3 protein: CASSSVPNTGELFF; D gene: NA; V gene: TRBV11-3; J gene: TRBJ2-2; clone size: NA
CDR3 DNA: TGTGCCATCAGCCTACAAATTATGGGACTAGCAATATCACCGAACACCGGGGAGCTGTTTTTT; CDR3 protein: CAISLQIMGLAISPNTGELFF; D gene: TRBD2; V gene: TRBV10-3; J gene: TRBJ2-2; clone size: NA
CDR3 DNA: TGTGCCAGTAGTCCTCGGACGGAGACGGGAAACACCATATATTTT; CDR3 protein: CASSPRTETGNTIYF; D gene: NA; V gene: TRBV19; J gene: TRBJ1-3; clone size: NA
CDR3 DNA: TGTGCCAGCAGCTTAAGGGGACAGGGGATTGAAGCTTTCTTT; CDR3 protein: CASSLRGQGIEAFF; D gene: TRBD1; V gene: TRBV7-2; J gene: TRBJ1-1; clone size: NA
CDR3 DNA: TGTGCCAGCAGACTAAAAGCGGGAAACCAAGAGACCCAGTACTTC; CDR3 protein: CASRLKAGNQETQYF; D gene: TRBD2; V gene: TRBV7-2; J gene: TRBJ2-5; clone size: NA
CDR3 DNA: TGTGCCATCACGACAGGGCTTTACAATGAGCAGTTCTTC; CDR3 protein: CAITTGLYNEQFF; D gene: TRBD1; V gene: TRBV10-3; J gene: TRBJ2-1; clone size: NA
CDR3 DNA: TGTGCCAGCAGCTTAAGCGGTGGGGGGAGCGGGCAAGAGACCCAGTACTTC; CDR3 protein: CASSLSGGGSGQETQYF; D gene: NA; V gene: TRBV7-2; J gene: TRBJ2-5; clone size: NA
CDR3 DNA: TGCAGCGTTGAACGGAGGGACTATGGCTACACCTTC; CDR3 protein: CSVERRDYGYTF; D gene: NA; V gene: TRBV29-1; J gene: TRBJ1-2; clone size: NA
CDR3 DNA: TGTGCCACCAGCATAGGACTAGCGGGAGGGCCGCAAGAGACCCAGTACTTC; CDR3 protein: CATSIGLAGGPQETQYF; D gene: TRBD2; V gene: TRBV15; J gene: TRBJ2-5; clone size: NA
CDR3 DNA: TGCAGCGTTGGGGTCACTGAAGCTTTCTTT; CDR3 protein: CSVGVTEAFF; D gene: NA; V gene: TRBV29-1; J gene: TRBJ1-1; clone size: NA
CDR3 DNA: TGTGCCAGCAGACCCCTCGAAATCGGGCACGAGCAGTACTTC; CDR3 protein: CASRPLEIGHEQYF; D gene: NA; V gene: TRBV28; J gene: TRBJ2-7; clone size: NA
CDR3 DNA: TGTGCCAGCAGTTACACATCGGACGGCACCCAGTACTTC; CDR3 protein: CASSYTSDGTQYF; D gene: NA; V gene: TRBV6-5; J gene: TRBJ2-5; clone size: once
CDR3 DNA: TGTGCCAGCAGCCGCCAAGTATCCTCTGGGGCCAACGTCCTGACTTTC; CDR3 protein: CASSRQVSSGANVLTF; D gene: NA; V gene: TRBV4-2; J gene: TRBJ2-6; clone size: NA
CDR3 DNA: TGTGCCAGCAGCTTCCTAGCGGCCCAGACAGATACGCAGTATTTT; CDR3 protein: CASSFLAAQTDTQYF; D gene: TRBD2; V gene: TRBV7-2; J gene: TRBJ2-3; clone size: NA
CDR3 DNA: TGCGCCAGCAGCTTTGCCCAACTAGCTGGAGCACTGGGTGAGCAGTTCTTC; CDR3 protein: CASSFAQLAGALGEQFF; D gene: NA; V gene: TRBV5-1; J gene: TRBJ2-1; clone size: NA
CDR3 DNA: TGTGCCAGCAGAGCACCTCTCTCTGGAAACACCATATATTTT; CDR3 protein: CASRAPLSGNTIYF; D gene: NA; V gene: TRBV6-4; J gene: TRBJ1-3; clone size: NA
CDR3 DNA: TGTGCCAGCAGCCAAGACAGCCACTCTGGAAACACCATATATTTT; CDR3 protein: CASSQDSHSGNTIYF; D gene: NA; V gene: TRBV3-1/TRBV3-2; J gene: TRBJ1-3; clone size: once
CDR3 DNA: TGTGCCAGCAGTGAAGGGGGGGCCGGTCAGCCCCAGCATTTT; CDR3 protein: CASSEGGAGQPQHF; D gene: NA; V gene: TRBV6-1; J gene: TRBJ1-5; clone size: NA
CDR3 DNA: TGTGCCAGTAGTATAGTGGGCGGACAGGGGAGGAATGAGCAGTTCTTC; CDR3 protein: CASSIVGGQGRNEQFF; D gene: TRBD1; V gene: TRBV19; J gene: TRBJ2-1; clone size: NA
CDR3 DNA: TGTGCCAGCAGTGAGGAAGGGGATAATTCACCCCTCCACTTT; CDR3 protein: CASSEEGDNSPLHF; D gene: NA; V gene: TRBV2; J gene: TRBJ1-6; clone size: NA
CDR3 DNA: TGCGCCAGCAGCCAAGATTCCGGTAGAACCACAGATACGCAGTATTTT; CDR3 protein: CASSQDSGRTTDTQYF; D gene: NA; V gene: TRBV4-3; J gene: TRBJ2-3; clone size: NA
CDR3 DNA: TGTGCCAGCTCGACGAGCGGAAACACCGGGGAGCTGTTTTTT; CDR3 protein: CASSTSGNTGELFF; D gene: NA; V gene: TRBV18; J gene: TRBJ2-2; clone size: once
CDR3 DNA: TGTGCTAGTGGGGCCGGAGCGGGGGAGGCAGATACGCAGTATTTT; CDR3 protein: CASGAGAGEADTQYF; D gene: TRBD2; V gene: TRBV12-5; J gene: TRBJ2-3; clone size: NA
CDR3 DNA: TGTGCCAGCAGCTTAGGTAGCCCCTGGACTAGCGGAGACAATGAGCAGTTCTTC; CDR3 protein: CASSLGSPWTSGDNEQFF; D gene: TRBD2; V gene: TRBV11-2; J gene: TRBJ2-1; clone size: once
CDR3 DNA: TGTGCCAGCAGCCCCGGACAGCCCTACGAGCAGTACTTC; CDR3 protein: CASSPGQPYEQYF; D gene: NA; V gene: TRBV11-1; J gene: TRBJ2-7; clone size: NA
CDR3 DNA: TGTGCCATCAGTGGGAGGACAGGGAGAGGAAGCTCCTACAATGAGCAGTTCTTC; CDR3 protein: CAISGRTGRGSSYNEQFF; D gene: TRBD1; V gene: TRBV10-3; J gene: TRBJ2-1; clone size: NA
CDR3 DNA: TGCGCCAGCAGCCAAGATAGGCGGGAGTTCTCCGGGGAGCTGTTTTTT; CDR3 protein: CASSQDRREFSGELFF; D gene: TRBD2; V gene: TRBV4-3; J gene: TRBJ2-2; clone size: NA
CDR3 DNA: TGTGCCAGCTCACCGGTATCTGGTACGGGCACTGAAGCTTTCTTT; CDR3 protein: CASSPVSGTGTEAFF; D gene: NA; V gene: TRBV18; J gene: TRBJ1-1; clone size: NA